Below, 14 T cell receptor beta chains from the same sample are listed, as sequenced in a study of metastatic and nonmetastatic thyroid tumors. TCRdb reanalyzed the PCR reads via MiXCR. The sample includes around 27,000 clones, about a quarter of them seen just once. Not a single patient had been given any form of treatment at any point before undergoing thyroid surgery. The sequenced sample consisted of blood. The source of these receptors is a female donor with papillary thyroid cancer or a benign thyroid nodule (not recorded which). Some clones in this sample may be carry-over from other donors' samples.

By sample share, this clone is medium-sized. This chain connects TRBV25-1 to TRBJ1-2; TRBD1 is a possible D gene (6 bases). The length of the CDR3 is 14 residues. Germline CDR1 is MGHDK and CDR2 is SYGVNS. Trimming left V 4 bases short and J 4 bases short, with 13 bases between. DNA of the CDR3: TGTGCCAGCAGTGGAATAGGGGGTACCTATGGCTACACCTTC. Translation: CASSGIGGTYGYTF.

This clone was detected many times. This sequence joins TRBV11-2 and TRBJ1-1; maybe TRBD1 (5 bases). The CDR3 sequence is 16 residues long. With 6 bases removed from V and 5 bases from J, the gap between germline ends came to 22 bases. Germline loops: CDR1 SGHAT, CDR2 FQNNGV. The CDR3 loop reads CASSVRLGVMGTEAFF. The DNA of the CDR3 is TGTGCCAGCAGTGTCAGGTTGGGGGTAATGGGGACTGAAGCTTTCTTT.

This clone was observed many times. This chain links TRBV6-1 with TRBJ1-4; 8 positions match TRBD1. J gave up 7 bases and V 5 bases, and 6 bases lay outside the gene matches. Per germline, CDR1 MNHNS and CDR2 SASEGT. The length of the CDR3 is 14 residues. Here the CDR3 reads CASSIGQGSEKLFF. Written as DNA, the CDR3 is TGTGCCAGCAGTATTGGACAGGGAAGTGAAAAACTGTTTTTT.

In this sample, this clone turned up many times. The chain has TRBV30 and TRBJ2-7; D is undetermined. V dropped 1 base and J dropped 4 bases, with 11 bases sitting between them. The CDR3 runs 13 residues. Germline assignment: CDR1 GTSNPN and CDR2 SVGIG (reference sequence). CDR3 coding DNA: TGTGCCTGGAGTGGAGAACTCACTTACGAGCAGTACTTC. Protein product: CAWSGELTYEQYF.

The CDR3 sequence is CSSGRAGFGYEQYF. The CDR3 DNA sequence: TGCAGTTCTGGACGGGCGGGATTCGGCTACGAGCAGTACTTC. V gene TRBV20-1 combines with J gene TRBJ2-7; maybe TRBD2 (6 bases). Deletions cut 8 bases from V and 3 bases from J, with 20 bases between. CDR1 DFQATT and CDR2 SNEGSKA come from the germline V gene (reference sequence). The CDR3 spans 14 residues.

V gene TRBV19 combines with J gene TRBJ1-5; TRBD1 matches 7 bases. The CDR3 runs 15 residues. The V segment lost 3 bases and the J segment 5 bases; nucleotides outside the gene matches: 7. CDR1 and CDR2 from the germline V gene are LNHDA and SQIVND (reference sequence). CDR3 sequence (DNA): TGTGCCAGTAGTATTCACAGGGGCTTTTATCAGCCCCAGCATTTT. It encodes CASSIHRGFYQPQHF.

To note about this clone: The junction differs from germline at one of its ends, possibly a read error. The CDR3 sequence: CARSSGTAISYEQYF. CDR3 in DNA: TGTGCCCGGAGTTCCGGGACAGCGATATCCTACGAGCAGTACTTC. The J gene is TRBJ2-7, the V gene TRBV30; 7 bases map to TRBD1. The CDR3 consists of 15 residues. Germline CDR1 GTSNPN, CDR2 SVGIG (reference sequence). The full variable domain, rest sourced from reference TRBV30 and TRBJ2-7, is SQTIHQWPATLVQPVGSPLSLECTVEGTSNPNLYWYRQAAGRGLQLLFYSVGIGQISSEVPQNLSASRPQDRQFILSSKKLLLSDSGFYLCARSSGTAISYEQYFGPGTRLTVT.

The J gene is TRBJ1-2, the V gene TRBV20-1, with D possibly being TRBD1 (5 bases). Trimming took 0 bases from V and 3 from J, leaving 8 bases between them. Germline CDR1 DFQATT, CDR2 SNEGSKA (reference sequence). This CDR3 has 13 residues. The CDR3, as DNA: TGCAGTGCTAGAGAAACGGGGGACTATGGCTACACCTTC. Its translation: CSARETGDYGYTF.

On this clone itself: The junction does not match germline at one end; this may be a read error. This chain connects TRBV29-1 to TRBJ2-1; tentative D call: TRBD2 (6 bases). The CDR3 is 11 residues long. Germline CDR1 SQVTM, CDR2 ANQGSEA. The CDR3 loop reads CTVEREADQFF. The CDR3 DNA follows: TGCACCGTTGAAAGGGAGGCTGACCAGTTCTTC.

This clone was recorded many times. The rearrangement uses TRBV6-1 and TRBJ1-2; TRBD1 agrees at 8 bases. Germline trimming cut 6 bases from V and 7 bases from J; bases unmatched to any gene: 4. The V gene's germline CDR1 is MNHNS and CDR2 SASEGT. This CDR3 is built from 12 residues. The CDR3 DNA reads as TGTGCCAGCAGGTCTACAGGGGGTGGCTACACCTTC. It encodes CASRSTGGGYTF.

The gene calls are TRBV19 and TRBJ2-7; no definite D call. Trimming shortened V by 5 bases and J by 1 base, and 9 bases separated the two germline ends. The CDR3 has 13 amino acids. Germline CDR1 LNHDA, CDR2 SQIVND (reference sequence). For the CDR3, the DNA is TGTGCCAGTAGTTTTTCGGCTTCCTACGAGCAGTACTTC. It specifies CASSFSASYEQYF.

Within the sample, this clone is medium-sized. The chain recombines TRBV19 with TRBJ2-1; no clear D gene. The CDR3 contains 11 residues. V shed 5 bases and J shed 8 bases, with 7 bases lying between them. CDR1 LNHDA and CDR2 SQIVND come from the germline V gene (reference sequence). This chain's CDR3 is CASSSKYEQFF. Written as DNA, the CDR3 is TGTGCCAGTAGTTCCAAGTATGAGCAGTTCTTC. Full variable domain (missing parts from reference TRBV19 and TRBJ2-1): DGGITQSPKYLFRKEGQNVTLSCEQNLNHDAMYWYRQDPGQGLRLIYYSQIVNDFQKGDIAEGYSVSREKKESFPLTVTSAQKNPTAFYLCASSSKYEQFFGPGTRLTVL.

In this sample, this clone turned up many times. The rearrangement links TRBV20-1 to TRBJ2-7, with 9 bases matching TRBD2. V dropped 2 bases and J dropped 3; count of bases not matched to a gene: 23. The germline V gene encodes CDR1 DFQATT and CDR2 SNEGSKA (reference sequence). The CDR3 totals 20 residues. CDR3 nucleotide sequence: TGCAGTGCTAGAAATATTTTAGCGGGAGAGGGGTTTAACCGGGGCTACGAGCAGTACTTC. Encoded protein: CSARNILAGEGFNRGYEQYF.

This clone was detected ten times or more. The chain links TRBV20-1 to TRBJ2-1, with D tentatively TRBD1 or TRBD2 (5 bases each). Trimming shortened V by 0 bases and J by 6 bases, and 12 bases separated the two germline ends. CDR1 and CDR2 from the germline V gene are DFQATT and SNEGSKA (reference sequence). CDR3 length: 14 residues. DNA of the CDR3: TGCAGTGCTAGAGATCAGGGACGAACCAATGAGCAGTTCTTC. Protein: CSARDQGRTNEQFF.